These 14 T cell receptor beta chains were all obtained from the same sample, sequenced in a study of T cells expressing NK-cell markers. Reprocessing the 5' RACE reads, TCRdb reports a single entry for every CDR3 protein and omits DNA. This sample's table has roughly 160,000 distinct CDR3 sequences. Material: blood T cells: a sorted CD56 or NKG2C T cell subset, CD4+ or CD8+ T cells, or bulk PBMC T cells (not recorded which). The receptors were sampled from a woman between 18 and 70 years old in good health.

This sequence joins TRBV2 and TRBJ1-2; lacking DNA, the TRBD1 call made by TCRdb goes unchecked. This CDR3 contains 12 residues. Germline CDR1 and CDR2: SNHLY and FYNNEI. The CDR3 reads CASTQMGDGYTF. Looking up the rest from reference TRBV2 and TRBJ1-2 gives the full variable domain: EPEVTQTPSHQVTQMGQEVILRCVPISNHLYFYWYRQILGQKVEFLVSFYNNEISEKSEIFDDQFSVERPDGSNFTLKIRSTKLEDSAMYFCASTQMGDGYTFGSGTRLTVV.

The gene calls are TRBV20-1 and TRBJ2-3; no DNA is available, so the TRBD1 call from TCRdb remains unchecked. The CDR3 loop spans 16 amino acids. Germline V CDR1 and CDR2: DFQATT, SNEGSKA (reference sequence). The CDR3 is CSARARTGVWTDTQYF.

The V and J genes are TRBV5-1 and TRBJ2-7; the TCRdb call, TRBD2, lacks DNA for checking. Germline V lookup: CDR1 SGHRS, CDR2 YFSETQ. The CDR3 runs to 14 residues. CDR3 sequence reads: CASSLTAGGYEQYF.

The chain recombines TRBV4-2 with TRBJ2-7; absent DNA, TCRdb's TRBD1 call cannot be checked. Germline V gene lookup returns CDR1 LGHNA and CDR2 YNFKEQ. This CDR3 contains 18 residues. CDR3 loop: CASSQIQGVSGVSYEQYF.

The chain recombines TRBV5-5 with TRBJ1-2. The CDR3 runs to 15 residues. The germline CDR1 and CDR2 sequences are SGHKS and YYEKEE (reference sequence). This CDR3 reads CASSLSSVVNYGYTF.

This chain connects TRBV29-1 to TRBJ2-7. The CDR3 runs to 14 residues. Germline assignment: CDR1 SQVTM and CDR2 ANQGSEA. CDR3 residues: CSVRSVWRSYEQYF.

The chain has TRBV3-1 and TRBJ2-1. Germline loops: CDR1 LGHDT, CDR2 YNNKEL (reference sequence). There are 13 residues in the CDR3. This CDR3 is CASSQVLSSEQFF.

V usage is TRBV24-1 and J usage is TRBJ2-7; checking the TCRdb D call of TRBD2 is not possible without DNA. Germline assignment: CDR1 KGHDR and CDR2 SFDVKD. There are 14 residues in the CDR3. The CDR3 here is CATSDGTSSHEQYF.

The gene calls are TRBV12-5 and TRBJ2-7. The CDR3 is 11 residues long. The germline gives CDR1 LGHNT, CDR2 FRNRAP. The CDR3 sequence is CASGLPDEQYF.

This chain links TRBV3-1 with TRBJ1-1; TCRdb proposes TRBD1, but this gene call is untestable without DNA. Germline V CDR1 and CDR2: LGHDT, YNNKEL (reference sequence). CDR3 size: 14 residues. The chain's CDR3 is CASTRLTGDTEAFF.

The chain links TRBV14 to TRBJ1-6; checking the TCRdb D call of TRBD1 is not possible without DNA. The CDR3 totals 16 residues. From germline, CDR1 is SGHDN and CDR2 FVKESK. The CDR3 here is CASSQFGQGGSVPLHF.

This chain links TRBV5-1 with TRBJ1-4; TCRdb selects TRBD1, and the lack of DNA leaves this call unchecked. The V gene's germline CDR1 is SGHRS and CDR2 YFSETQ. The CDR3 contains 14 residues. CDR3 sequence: CASSADRLSEKLFF.

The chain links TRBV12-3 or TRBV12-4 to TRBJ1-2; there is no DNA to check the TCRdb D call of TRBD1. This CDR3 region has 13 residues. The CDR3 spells CASSRQGSYGYTF.

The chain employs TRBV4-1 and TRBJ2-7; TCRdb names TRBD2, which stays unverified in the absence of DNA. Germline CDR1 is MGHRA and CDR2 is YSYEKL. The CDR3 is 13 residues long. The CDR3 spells CASSQDPRVEQYF.